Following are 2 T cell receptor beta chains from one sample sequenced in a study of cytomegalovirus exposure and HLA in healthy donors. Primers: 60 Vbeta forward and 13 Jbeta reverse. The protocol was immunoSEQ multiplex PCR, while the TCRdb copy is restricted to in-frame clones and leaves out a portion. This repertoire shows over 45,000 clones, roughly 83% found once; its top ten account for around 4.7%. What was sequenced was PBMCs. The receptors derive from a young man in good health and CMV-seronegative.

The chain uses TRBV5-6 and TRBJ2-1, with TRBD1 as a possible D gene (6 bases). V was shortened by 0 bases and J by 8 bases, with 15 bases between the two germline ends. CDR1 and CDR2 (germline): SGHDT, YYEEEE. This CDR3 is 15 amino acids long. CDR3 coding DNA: TGTGCCAGCAGCTTGGACCTGCAGGGGATGGATGAGCAGTTCTTC. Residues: CASSLDLQGMDEQFF. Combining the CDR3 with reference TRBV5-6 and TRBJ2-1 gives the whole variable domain DAGVTQSPTHLIKTRGQQVTLRCSPKSGHDTVSWYQQALGQGPQFIFQYYEEEERQRGNFPDRFSGHQFPNYSSELNVNALLLGDSALYLCASSLDLQGMDEQFFGPGTRLTVL.

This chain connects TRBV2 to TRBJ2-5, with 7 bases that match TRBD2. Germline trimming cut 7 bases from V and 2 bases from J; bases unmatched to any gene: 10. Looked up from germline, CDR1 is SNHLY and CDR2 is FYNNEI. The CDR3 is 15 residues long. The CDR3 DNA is TGTGCCAGCAATAGGGAGGGAATGGCGCAAGAGACCCAGTACTTC. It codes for CASNREGMAQETQYF.